These 16 T cell receptor beta chains came from one sample sequenced in a study of blood T cell repertoires in COVID-19. Clones were sequenced by immunoSEQ multiplex PCR, and TCRdb holds only the in-frame ones, with some missing. Among around 130,000 clones listed, over 75% were seen once. The source material was peripheral blood. These receptors were collected from a man in his 70s with active COVID-19.

The chain uses TRBV5-1 and TRBJ2-1; possible D gene TRBD2, 7 bases. CDR3 size: 12 residues. V was shortened by 4 bases and J by 10 bases, with 12 bases between the two germline ends. From germline, CDR1 is SGHRS and CDR2 YFSETQ. The CDR3 DNA reads TGCGCCAGCAGCGTCGGGGGGACAGAGCAGTTCTTC. Translating gives CASSVGGTEQFF.

The chain uses TRBV14 and TRBJ1-1, with D hard to call. Germline CDR1 is SGHDN and CDR2 is FVKESK. The V end was cut by 4 bases, the J end by 3 bases, with 9 bases between. The CDR3 has 13 amino acids. CDR3 sequence reads: CASSLGSYTEAFF. The CDR3 DNA reads TGTGCCAGCAGCCTTGGTAGTTACACTGAAGCTTTCTTT.

V usage is TRBV20-1 and J usage is TRBJ1-1; 7 bases line up with TRBD1. Germline lookup yields CDR1 DFQATT and CDR2 SNEGSKA (reference sequence). The V and J ends lost 3 bases and 1 base, in that order; junction bases with no gene match: 5. This CDR3 comprises 14 residues. CDR3 DNA sequence: TGCAGTGCTAGTAGGGGGCGGGGGAACACTGAAGCTTTCTTT. Its translation is CSASRGRGNTEAFF.

This chain uses TRBV7-2 with TRBJ2-5; 7 nucleotides match TRBD1. V shed 5 bases, J shed 5 bases, and the junction held 5 bases outside the gene matches. This CDR3 spans 13 amino acids. Germline V gives CDR1 SGHTA, CDR2 FQGNSA. The CDR3 sequence: CASSPRGSETQYF. CDR3 sequence (DNA): TGTGCCAGCAGCCCCAGGGGGTCGGAGACCCAGTACTTC.

The V call is TRBV5-1, the J call TRBJ2-7; 8 bases fit TRBD2. Germline CDR1 and CDR2: SGHRS and YFSETQ. V dropped 4 bases and J dropped 0; count of bases not matched to a gene: 6. The CDR3 is 15 amino acids. This chain's CDR3 is CASSPGGALSYEQYF. The CDR3 DNA reads as TGCGCCAGCAGCCCCGGGGGGGCGCTCTCCTACGAGCAGTACTTC.

This chain joins TRBV19 and TRBJ2-7, with 11 bases fitting TRBD2. The CDR3 sequence is 17 residues long. The J segment lost 4 bases and the V segment lost 8 bases, leaving 16 bases of the junction unmatched. The V gene's germline CDR1 is LNHDA and CDR2 SQIVND (reference sequence). CDR3 nucleotides: TGTGCCAGTCGAGGGAGGGGAACGGGACTAGCGGAGTACGAGCAGTACTTC. This translates into CASRGRGTGLAEYEQYF.

This rearrangement joins TRBV25-1 to TRBJ2-7; 10 bases fit TRBD1. V dropped 4 bases and J dropped 7; count of bases not matched to a gene: 7. Per the germline V gene, CDR1 is MGHDK and CDR2 is SYGVNS. This CDR3 contains 14 residues. For the CDR3, the DNA is TGTGCCAGCAGTGTGACAGGGGGCGCGGGGGAGCAGTACTTC. This codes for CASSVTGGAGEQYF.

The rearrangement uses TRBV6-5 and TRBJ1-2, with 7 bases that match TRBD1. The length of the CDR3 is 15 residues. The V gene's germline CDR1 is MNHEY and CDR2 SVGAGI. The J segment lost 3 bases and the V segment lost 6 bases, leaving 10 bases of the junction unmatched. The CDR3 DNA follows: TGTGCCAGCAGCCTCGACAGGGCGAGTTACTATGGCTACACCTTC. Translated, it gives CASSLDRASYYGYTF.

The chain is built from TRBV3-1 (or the pseudogene TRBV3-2) and TRBJ1-5, with D perhaps matching TRBD1 (6 bases). Germline V gene lookup returns CDR1 LGHDT and CDR2 YNNKEL (reference sequence). The CDR3 loop spans 15 amino acids. V dropped 4 bases and J dropped 0 bases, with 10 bases sitting between them. As DNA, the CDR3 is TGTGCCAGCAGCCGGGGGCAGAGTAGCAATCAGCCCCAGCATTTT. Its protein is CASSRGQSSNQPQHF.

The CDR3 region has the DNA TGTGCCAGCAGTTTAGGGGGGTCCTACGAGCAGTACTTC. The encoded protein is CASSLGGSYEQYF. The rearrangement joins TRBV28 to TRBJ2-7, with D perhaps TRBD2 (6 bases). The CDR3 totals 13 residues. Germline values: CDR1 MDHEN, CDR2 SYDVKM. Trimming shortened V by 2 bases and J by 1 base, and 6 bases separated the two germline ends.

The chain links TRBV6-4 to TRBJ2-2; a weak D match, TRBD2 (6 bases). Germline CDR1 and CDR2: MRHNA and SNTAGT. The CDR3 has 14 amino acids. The V and J ends lost 4 bases and 5 bases respectively, with 11 bases between them. As DNA, the CDR3 is TGTGCCAGCAGTGTGGAGGGGTGGACCGGGGAGCTGTTTTTT. This translates into CASSVEGWTGELFF.

The chain has TRBV5-5 and TRBJ1-1; 8 positions agree with TRBD1. Losses at the gene ends were 5 bases for V and 2 bases for J; bases not matched to a gene: 8. The CDR3 consists of 15 residues. Germline V lookup: CDR1 SGHKS, CDR2 YYEKEE (reference sequence). CDR3 loop: CASRQEGQVNTEAFF. CDR3 bases: TGTGCCAGCAGACAAGAGGGACAGGTAAACACTGAAGCTTTCTTT.

The V gene is TRBV28, the J gene TRBJ1-6; possibly TRBD1 for D (5 bases). Trimming took off 0 bases at V and 9 bases at J, with 6 bases between the two ends. This CDR3 has 13 residues. CDR1 is MDHEN, CDR2 SYDVKM, per germline. The CDR3 bases are TGTGCCAGCAGTTTATGGGGGGGTTCACCCCTCCACTTT. Amino acids: CASSLWGGSPLHF.

The J gene is TRBJ2-7, the V gene TRBV24-1; the D gene is possibly TRBD1 (6 bases). Germline V gene sequence: CDR1 KGHDR, CDR2 SFDVKD. The CDR3 totals 12 residues. V lost 5 bases and J 4 bases, leaving 8 bases between the germline ends. The CDR3, as DNA: TGTGCCACCAGTGCGCAGGGGTACGAGCAGTACTTC. Amino acids: CATSAQGYEQYF.

The chain links TRBV6-1 to TRBJ1-1; 8 positions agree with TRBD1. V gave up 4 bases and J gave up 3 bases; unmatched junction bases: 7. Germline values: CDR1 MNHNS, CDR2 SASEGT. The CDR3 extends over 15 amino acids. The CDR3 loop reads CASSADRVGDTEAFF. DNA for the CDR3: TGTGCCAGCAGTGCGGACAGGGTCGGAGACACTGAAGCTTTCTTT.

As regards this clone: Other DNA sequences within the sample encode an identical CDR3. The gene calls are TRBV5-1 and TRBJ2-7; D gene uncertain. Trimming took off 0 bases at V and 3 bases at J, with 4 bases between the two ends. The CDR3 contains 12 residues. Germline lookup yields CDR1 SGHRS and CDR2 YFSETQ. CDR3 protein: CASSLGGYEQYF. The CDR3 DNA sequence: TGCGCCAGCAGCTTGGGCGGCTACGAGCAGTACTTC. The entire variable domain, with the rest obtained from reference TRBV5-1 and TRBJ2-7, is as follows: KAGVTQTPRYLIKTRGQQVTLSCSPISGHRSVSWYQQTPGQGLQFLFEYFSETQRNKGNFPGRFSGRQFSNSRSEMNVSTLELGDSALYLCASSLGGYEQYFGPGTRLTVT.